These 30 T cell receptor beta chains share one sample of origin, sequenced in a study of shared clonotypes between healthy human individuals. The repertoire was sequenced with immunoSEQ multiplex PCR; TCRdb's copy has only in-frame clones and lacks some. The profile shows over 1.4 million clones, approximately 97% of them singletons. Material: naive CD4+ T cells sorted from blood. Indicated subset: CD45RA+ positively selected. These TCRs come from a young man in good health.

The rearrangement links TRBV28 to TRBJ2-6, with D unclear. Per the germline V gene, CDR1 is MDHEN and CDR2 is SYDVKM. The V end lost 4 bases, the J end lost 4 bases, and 2 bases lay between the germline ends. This CDR3 region has 12 residues. CDR3 sequence (DNA): TGTGCCAGCAGTTACGGGGCCAACGTCCTGACTTTC. It translates to CASSYGANVLTF. The entire variable domain, with the rest obtained from reference TRBV28 and TRBJ2-6, is as follows: DVKVTQSSRYLVKRTGEKVFLECVQDMDHENMFWYRQDPGLGLRLIYFSYDVKMKEKGDIPEGYSVSREKKERFSLILESASTNQTSMYLCASSYGANVLTFGAGSRLTVL.

The chain joins TRBV14 to TRBJ2-4; perhaps TRBD1 as D (6 bases). CDR1 SGHDN and CDR2 FVKESK come from the germline V gene. The length of the CDR3 is 16 residues. V was pared by 0 bases and J by 2 bases, with 11 bases between. In DNA, the CDR3 is TGTGCCAGCAGCCAAGATAACAGGGTGACCAAAAACATTCAGTACTTC. It specifies CASSQDNRVTKNIQYF.

V and J are TRBV15 and TRBJ1-4, with unresolved D. The germline V gene encodes CDR1 LNHNV and CDR2 YYDKDF (reference sequence). This CDR3 is built from 14 residues. V lost 5 bases to trimming and J lost 3 bases, with 10 bases between them. The CDR3 protein is CATSGKWSNEKLFF. In DNA, the CDR3 is TGTGCCACCAGCGGGAAGTGGTCTAATGAAAAACTGTTTTTT.

The chain combines TRBV5-4 with TRBJ2-7; a weak D match, TRBD2 (5 bases). V shed 4 bases and J shed 4 bases, with 18 bases lying between them. Germline CDR1 and CDR2: SGHNT and YYREEE (reference sequence). The CDR3 covers 15 residues. Here the CDR3 DNA reads TGTGCCAGCAGCACCGGGGTGGGCACTCGGTACGAGCAGTACTTC. The encoded protein is CASSTGVGTRYEQYF. Complete variable domain (other parts from reference TRBV5-4 and TRBJ2-7): ETGVTQSPTHLIKTRGQQVTLRCSSQSGHNTVSWYQQALGQGPQFIFQYYREEENGRGNFPPRFSGLQFPNYSSELNVNALELDDSALYLCASSTGVGTRYEQYFGPGTRLTVT.

This chain uses TRBV6-5 with TRBJ2-3; 10 bases map to TRBD2. J was trimmed by 1 base and V by 7 bases; bases with no gene match: 5. CDR1 is MNHEY, CDR2 SVGAGI, per germline. This CDR3 is 15 amino acids long. The CDR3 coding sequence is TGTGCCAGCAATAGCGGGAGGATTCGCACAGATACGCAGTATTTT. This codes for CASNSGRIRTDTQYF.

The chain carries TRBV6-5 and TRBJ2-7; 8 nucleotides line up with TRBD1. Germline loops: CDR1 MNHEY, CDR2 SVGAGI. V shed 8 bases and J 3 bases; nucleotides not matched to a gene: 6. The CDR3 sequence is 13 residues long. This chain's CDR3 is CASQGASIYEQYF. CDR3 nucleotide sequence: TGTGCCAGCCAGGGGGCGTCAATCTACGAGCAGTACTTC.

This chain connects TRBV27 to TRBJ2-7, with 7 bases identical to TRBD2. The V gene's germline CDR1 is MNHEY and CDR2 SMNVEV (reference sequence). With V trimmed by 0 bases and J by 4 bases, 12 bases remained unmatched. There are 17 residues in the CDR3. CDR3 sequence (DNA): TGTGCCAGCAGTTTATCCCCTCGACTAGCCTCCTCATACGAGCAGTACTTC. It specifies CASSLSPRLASSYEQYF.

This rearrangement joins TRBV27 to TRBJ2-1; 9 nucleotides align to TRBD1. J was trimmed by 4 bases and V by 7 bases; bases with no gene match: 20. CDR1 is MNHEY and CDR2 is SMNVEV in the germline V gene (reference sequence). The CDR3 consists of 19 residues. The CDR3 nucleotides read TGTGCCAGCACTCACCAGGGACAGGGCGGTCCTCACCTATACAATGAGCAGTTCTTC. It translates to CASTHQGQGGPHLYNEQFF.

This chain links TRBV28 with TRBJ2-5; TRBD2 matches 9 bases. Per germline, CDR1 MDHEN and CDR2 SYDVKM. V lost 2 bases, J lost 3 bases, and 1 base stayed unmatched. CDR3 length: 14 residues. The CDR3 loop reads CASSLAGGEETQYF. The CDR3 nucleotides are TGTGCCAGCAGTTTAGCGGGAGGGGAAGAGACCCAGTACTTC.

The CDR3 sequence: CASSLGAERAGNTIYF. In DNA, the CDR3 is TGCGCCAGCAGCCTCGGGGCAGAAAGGGCAGGAAACACCATATATTTT. The V call is TRBV4-3, the J call TRBJ1-3; D perhaps matches TRBD1 (5 bases). Trimming removed 4 bases at V and 4 bases at J, with 17 bases between. The CDR3 contains 16 residues. Germline loops: CDR1 LGHNA, CDR2 YSLEER.

The chain has TRBV29-1 and TRBJ2-1, with 12 bases fitting TRBD2. After removal of 1 base from V and 9 bases from J, the junction contained 4 bases not matched to a gene. Per the germline V gene, CDR1 is SQVTM and CDR2 is ANQGSEA. This CDR3 is built from 14 residues. The CDR3 DNA reads TGCAGCGTTGAAGGGAAGACTAGCGGGAGTGAGCAGTTCTTC. Its protein product is CSVEGKTSGSEQFF.

The chain recombines TRBV20-1 with TRBJ2-1; D not certain. The ends were cut back, 7 bases at V and 10 bases at J, with 11 bases in the middle. Germline CDR1 is DFQATT and CDR2 is SNEGSKA (reference sequence). This CDR3 comprises 10 residues. DNA of the CDR3: TGCAGTGGATTGAGAGAGGAGCAGTTCTTC. It codes for CSGLREEQFF.

The chain is built from TRBV7-2 and TRBJ2-3; D not certain. Germline V gene data show CDR1 as SGHTA and CDR2 as FQGNSA. Trimming stripped 1 base from V and 4 bases from J, with 6 bases between. This CDR3 contains 13 residues. CDR3 bases: TGTGCCAGCAGCTTAGAGGCGGCAGATACGCAGTATTTT. This translates into CASSLEAADTQYF. Looking up the rest from reference TRBV7-2 and TRBJ2-3 gives the full variable domain: GAGVSQSPSNKVTEKGKDVELRCDPISGHTALYWYRQSLGQGLEFLIYFQGNSAPDKSGLPSDRFSAERTGGSVSTLTIQRTQQEDSAVYLCASSLEAADTQYFGPGTRLTVL.

The genes are TRBV28 and TRBJ1-3; 8 positions agree with TRBD1. J lost 4 bases, V lost 1 base, and 12 bases had no gene match. The CDR3 consists of 18 residues. Germline V gene sequence: CDR1 MDHEN, CDR2 SYDVKM. The DNA of the CDR3 is TGTGCCAGCAGTTTATTAGGAGTAGAGACAGGGGCCGGAAACACCATATATTTT. It yields the protein CASSLLGVETGAGNTIYF. Based on the CDR3 plus reference TRBV28 and TRBJ1-3, the full variable domain is DVKVTQSSRYLVKRTGEKVFLECVQDMDHENMFWYRQDPGLGLRLIYFSYDVKMKEKGDIPEGYSVSREKKERFSLILESASTNQTSMYLCASSLLGVETGAGNTIYFGEGSWLTVV.

J is TRBJ1-1 and V is TRBV10-3; 8 bases are shared with TRBD1. This CDR3 is built from 12 residues. Trimming took 9 bases from V and 3 from J; bases not matched to a gene: 3. The germline V gene encodes CDR1 ENHRY and CDR2 SYGVKD. CDR3 sequence (DNA): TGTGCCATTGCAGGGGGCTACACTGAAGCTTTCTTT. As protein: CAIAGGYTEAFF.

This chain links TRBV12-5 with TRBJ2-1; maybe TRBD2 (5 bases). The CDR3 is 18 amino acids. CDR1 LGHNT and CDR2 FRNRAP come from the germline V gene. The V and J ends lost 3 bases and 1 base respectively, with 19 bases between them. The CDR3 here is CASGLVLGEGISYNEQFF. The CDR3 nucleotides are TGTGCTAGTGGTTTAGTTTTAGGAGAGGGAATTTCCTACAATGAGCAGTTCTTC.

A single count supports this clone. This sequence joins TRBV5-6 and TRBJ1-5; the D is unclear. The germline V and J ends were trimmed by 0 bases and 1 base, with 5 bases remaining between them. CDR3 length equals 14 residues. Per the germline V gene, CDR1 is SGHDT and CDR2 is YYEEEE. CDR3 sequence: CASSLVESNQPQHF. CDR3 coding DNA: TGTGCCAGCAGCTTGGTGGAGAGCAATCAGCCCCAGCATTTT.

With regard to this clone: This sample also contains other DNA sequences that code for the same CDR3. This chain links TRBV30 with TRBJ2-3, with D maybe TRBD2 (6 bases). The CDR3 covers 13 residues. V was pared by 4 bases and J by 1 base, with 9 bases between. Germline V CDR1 and CDR2: GTSNPN, SVGIG (reference sequence). The CDR3 DNA reads TGTGCCTGGACTCAGCGGGGCACAGATACGCAGTATTTT. Its protein is CAWTQRGTDTQYF.

V gene TRBV2 combines with J gene TRBJ2-3, with D unresolved. Germline assignment: CDR1 SNHLY and CDR2 FYNNEI. V dropped 8 bases and J dropped 9 bases, with 12 bases sitting between them. This CDR3 comprises 11 residues. DNA of the CDR3: TGTGCCAGCCGTTCCGAGCCCACGCAGTATTTT. Encoded protein: CASRSEPTQYF.

The gene calls are TRBV18 and TRBJ2-7; D is uncertain. Trimming pared 2 bases from V and 0 bases from J, leaving 11 bases between. The CDR3 runs to 15 residues. Germline assignment: CDR1 KGHSH and CDR2 LQKENI. This CDR3 reads CASSPSVAASYEQYF. For the CDR3, the DNA is TGTGCCAGCTCACCATCTGTCGCAGCCTCCTACGAGCAGTACTTC.

The rearrangement uses TRBV10-3 and TRBJ2-1, with no clear D. From germline, CDR1 is ENHRY and CDR2 SYGVKD. V shed 0 bases and J shed 5 bases, with 14 bases lying between them. CDR3 length: 16 amino acids. The CDR3 protein is CAISESAGPAHNEQFF. The CDR3 nucleotides read TGTGCCATCAGTGAGTCCGCAGGACCGGCCCACAATGAGCAGTTCTTC.

This chain connects TRBV5-1 to TRBJ2-2; 8 nucleotides agree with TRBD2. V lost 4 bases, J lost 4 bases, and 12 bases stayed unmatched. The CDR3 runs to 17 residues. Germline CDR1 SGHRS, CDR2 YFSETQ. CDR3 in DNA: TGCGCCAGCAGCAAGAGGGCGGGAGGTACCGTCACCGGGGAGCTGTTTTTT. Amino acids: CASSKRAGGTVTGELFF. Supplemented by reference TRBV5-1 and TRBJ2-2, the full variable domain reads KAGVTQTPRYLIKTRGQQVTLSCSPISGHRSVSWYQQTPGQGLQFLFEYFSETQRNKGNFPGRFSGRQFSNSRSEMNVSTLELGDSALYLCASSKRAGGTVTGELFFGEGSRLTVL.

This clone turned up a few times. The J gene is TRBJ1-1, the V gene TRBV6-6; D is undetermined. Trimming stripped 4 bases from V and 0 bases from J, with 6 bases between. Germline V gene sequence: CDR1 MNHNY, CDR2 SVGAGI (reference sequence). The CDR3 loop spans 13 amino acids. CDR3 in amino acids: CASSFIMNTEAFF. CDR3 DNA sequence: TGTGCCAGCAGTTTTATTATGAACACTGAAGCTTTCTTT.

Comment on this clone: Other nucleotide sequences in the sample specify the same CDR3. The rearrangement joins TRBV5-1 to TRBJ2-1; D gene uncertain. The CDR3 spans 12 residues. Germline values: CDR1 SGHRS, CDR2 YFSETQ. V lost 0 bases to trimming and J lost 7 bases, with 5 bases between them. The chain's CDR3 is CASSLGVNEQFF. The CDR3 DNA sequence: TGCGCCAGCAGCTTGGGGGTAAATGAGCAGTTCTTC.

V gene TRBV5-6 combines with J gene TRBJ2-1; D is possibly TRBD1 (5 bases). Trimming shortened V by 0 bases and J by 4 bases, and 14 bases separated the two germline ends. Germline loops: CDR1 SGHDT, CDR2 YYEEEE. There are 16 residues in the CDR3. In nucleotides, the CDR3 is TGTGCCAGCAGCTTGGATGCAGGGTGGGTTTACAATGAGCAGTTCTTC. This gives the protein CASSLDAGWVYNEQFF.

This clone has a single count. Other nucleotide sequences in the sample specify the same CDR3. V gene TRBV5-1 combines with J gene TRBJ2-7; either TRBD1 or TRBD2 may supply D (6 bases each). CDR3 size: 14 residues. Germline lookup yields CDR1 SGHRS and CDR2 YFSETQ. V lost 0 bases to trimming and J lost 3 bases, with 10 bases between them. DNA of the CDR3: TGCGCCAGCAGCTTGGCCGGGGGCGGCTACGAGCAGTACTTC. As protein: CASSLAGGGYEQYF.

The V call is TRBV5-4, the J call TRBJ2-5; 8 positions match TRBD2. Germline CDR1 and CDR2: SGHNT and YYREEE (reference sequence). V was pared by 6 bases and J by 5 bases, with 18 bases of the junction left unmatched. This CDR3 has 17 residues. The chain's CDR3 is CASIEGPLAGRHETQYF. CDR3 in DNA: TGTGCCAGCATCGAAGGTCCCTTAGCGGGGAGGCACGAGACCCAGTACTTC.

The chain recombines TRBV15 with TRBJ2-7, with 10 bases identical to TRBD1. Trimming removed 3 bases from V and 2 bases from J; junction bases left unmatched: 4. The germline CDR1 and CDR2 sequences are LNHNV and YYDKDF (reference sequence). The CDR3 extends over 15 amino acids. CDR3 residues: CATSRAGTGAYEQYF. The CDR3 coding sequence is TGTGCCACCAGCAGGGCCGGGACAGGGGCCTACGAGCAGTACTTC.

The gene calls are TRBV19 and TRBJ1-2; the D gene is possibly TRBD1 (5 bases). Germline lookup yields CDR1 LNHDA and CDR2 SQIVND (reference sequence). The length of the CDR3 is 15 residues. With 3 bases removed from V and 2 bases from J, the gap between germline ends came to 13 bases. CDR3 sequence: CASSIGAVKNYGYTF. CDR3 coding DNA: TGTGCCAGTAGTATTGGGGCAGTCAAGAACTATGGCTACACCTTC. Full variable domain (missing parts from reference TRBV19 and TRBJ1-2): DGGITQSPKYLFRKEGQNVTLSCEQNLNHDAMYWYRQDPGQGLRLIYYSQIVNDFQKGDIAEGYSVSREKKESFPLTVTSAQKNPTAFYLCASSIGAVKNYGYTFGSGTRLTVV.

CDR3 region: CASGTQGISGELFF. DNA for the CDR3: TGTGCCAGCGGGACGCAGGGTATCTCCGGGGAGCTGTTTTTT. This chain connects TRBV9 to TRBJ2-2; possibly TRBD1 or TRBD2 for D (5 bases each). Trimming stripped 7 bases from V and 6 bases from J, with 16 bases between. CDR1 and CDR2 from the germline V gene are SGDLS and YYNGEE. This CDR3 has 14 amino acids.